These T cell receptor beta chains were read from a single sample in a study of blood T cell repertoires in COVID-19. Repertoires were generated with immunoSEQ multiplex PCR, while TCRdb's copy carries only in-frame clones and drops some. This repertoire shows about 20,000 clones, 89% found once; its top ten account for approximately 5.9%. Sequencing was performed on peripheral blood. The receptor set was obtained from a human donor in a cohort sampled during active COVID-19. Both conserved end residues are part of each CDR3. D genes are given only for firm matches. Rows may omit the clone size; those that give it use once, few, many or a size class.

cdr3_aa: CASSYADRRTEAFF
cdr3_nt: TGTGCCAGCAGTTACGCAGATAGGAGGACTGAAGCTTTCTTT
d_call: NA
clone_size: NA
j_call: TRBJ1-1
v_call: TRBV6-5

cdr3_aa: CASSLGALGQAQETQYF
cdr3_nt: TGTGCCAGCAGCTTAGGGGCCCTCGGACAGGCTCAAGAGACCCAGTACTTC
d_call: TRBD1
clone_size: once
j_call: TRBJ2-5
v_call: TRBV11-3

cdr3_aa: CASSFGGGDQPQHF
cdr3_nt: TGTGCCAGCAGTTTTGGGGGAGGCGATCAGCCCCAGCATTTT
d_call: NA
clone_size: medium-sized
j_call: TRBJ1-5
v_call: TRBV27

cdr3_aa: CASSQGVGETQYF
cdr3_nt: TGTGCCAGCAGTCAGGGGGTCGGGGAGACCCAGTACTTC
d_call: TRBD1
clone_size: NA
j_call: TRBJ2-5
v_call: TRBV6-5

cdr3_aa: CASSRENTEAFF
cdr3_nt: TGTGCCAGCAGTCGGGAGAACACTGAAGCTTTCTTT
d_call: NA
clone_size: NA
j_call: TRBJ1-1
v_call: TRBV6-5

cdr3_aa: CASSELFPGQGGQPQHF
cdr3_nt: TGTGCCAGCAGTGAACTTTTTCCGGGGCAGGGAGGCCAGCCCCAGCATTTT
d_call: NA
clone_size: NA
j_call: TRBJ1-5
v_call: TRBV2

cdr3_aa: CASILGGGYSEQYF
cdr3_nt: TGTGCCAGCATCTTGGGAGGTGGCTATAGCGAGCAGTACTTC
d_call: NA
clone_size: NA
j_call: TRBJ2-7
v_call: TRBV28

cdr3_aa: CASSTKQGCTYGYTF
cdr3_nt: TGTGCCAGCAGCACCAAACAGGGGTGTACCTATGGCTACACCTTC
d_call: TRBD1
clone_size: NA
j_call: TRBJ1-2
v_call: TRBV7-3

cdr3_aa: CASSDPSTALNYGYTF
cdr3_nt: TGTGCCAGCAGTGATCCCTCGACAGCCCTAAACTATGGCTACACCTTC
d_call: NA
clone_size: NA
j_call: TRBJ1-2
v_call: TRBV6-1

cdr3_aa: CASSRLADARSYF
cdr3_nt: TGTGCCAGCAGCAGACTAGCGGACGCCCGTAGCTACTTC
d_call: TRBD2
clone_size: NA
j_call: TRBJ2-7
v_call: TRBV11-2

cdr3_aa: CASSQDLGPNQPQHF
cdr3_nt: TGTGCCAGCAGCCAAGATTTGGGGCCCAATCAGCCCCAGCATTTT
d_call: NA
clone_size: NA
j_call: TRBJ1-5
v_call: TRBV3-1/TRBV3-2

cdr3_aa: CASSPSGPSGNTIYF
cdr3_nt: TGTGCCAGCTCACCAAGCGGACCCTCTGGAAACACCATATATTTT
d_call: NA
clone_size: NA
j_call: TRBJ1-3
v_call: TRBV18

cdr3_aa: CASSQGDRSSYGYTF
cdr3_nt: TGTGCCAGCAGCCAAGGAGACAGGAGCAGTTATGGCTACACCTTC
d_call: NA
clone_size: NA
j_call: TRBJ1-2
v_call: TRBV3-1/TRBV3-2

cdr3_aa: CASIRQGASHEQYF
cdr3_nt: TGTGCCAGCATCCGGCAGGGGGCTTCCCACGAGCAGTACTTC
d_call: TRBD1
clone_size: NA
j_call: TRBJ2-7
v_call: TRBV6-6

cdr3_aa: CATTGRGSYEQYF
cdr3_nt: TGTGCCACCACGGGGCGGGGCTCCTACGAGCAGTACTTC
d_call: NA
clone_size: NA
j_call: TRBJ2-7
v_call: TRBV2

cdr3_aa: CASTTNPPIRYEQYF
cdr3_nt: TGTGCCAGCACTACCAATCCCCCCATCCGCTACGAGCAGTACTTC
d_call: NA
clone_size: NA
j_call: TRBJ2-7
v_call: TRBV28

cdr3_aa: CASSLLDSYNEQFF
cdr3_nt: TGTGCCAGCAGCTTACTCGACTCCTACAATGAGCAGTTCTTC
d_call: NA
clone_size: NA
j_call: TRBJ2-1
v_call: TRBV3-1/TRBV3-2

cdr3_aa: CASSFYPLNSGSLRELFF
cdr3_nt: TGTGCCAGCAGTTTTTACCCCCTGAATAGCGGGAGCTTGAGGGAGCTGTTTTTT
d_call: TRBD2
clone_size: NA
j_call: TRBJ2-2
v_call: TRBV28

cdr3_aa: CASSTGQGLNTEAFF
cdr3_nt: TGTGCCAGCAGTACGGGACAGGGCCTGAACACTGAAGCTTTCTTT
d_call: TRBD1
clone_size: NA
j_call: TRBJ1-1
v_call: TRBV7-8

cdr3_aa: CASSKGLAGDYNEQFF
cdr3_nt: TGTGCCAGCAGCAAAGGACTAGCGGGAGACTACAATGAGCAGTTCTTC
d_call: TRBD2
clone_size: few
j_call: TRBJ2-1
v_call: TRBV7-3

cdr3_aa: CASISSGTDTQYF
cdr3_nt: TGTGCCAGCATCTCTAGCGGGACAGATACGCAGTATTTT
d_call: TRBD2
clone_size: NA
j_call: TRBJ2-3
v_call: TRBV3-1/TRBV3-2

cdr3_aa: CASTRGYEQYF
cdr3_nt: TGTGCCAGCACAAGAGGATACGAGCAGTACTTC
d_call: NA
clone_size: NA
j_call: TRBJ2-7
v_call: TRBV6-5

cdr3_aa: CASRKSSGANVLTF
cdr3_nt: TGTGCCAGCAGGAAGAGCTCTGGGGCCAACGTCCTGACTTTC
d_call: NA
clone_size: once
j_call: TRBJ2-6
v_call: TRBV28

cdr3_aa: CASSERRSPGDQPQHF
cdr3_nt: TGTGCCAGCAGTGAAAGGCGGTCCCCCGGTGATCAGCCCCAGCATTTT
d_call: NA
clone_size: NA
j_call: TRBJ1-5
v_call: TRBV2

cdr3_aa: CSAHTGFGANVLTF
cdr3_nt: TGCAGCGCACACACAGGGTTCGGGGCCAACGTCCTGACTTTC
d_call: NA
clone_size: NA
j_call: TRBJ2-6
v_call: TRBV29-1